This T cell receptor (beta chain) was identified in a study of control samples from healthy donors and cancer patients. This CDR3 spans 12 amino acids. TCRdb keeps only in-frame clones here, not all; method: immunoSEQ multiplex PCR. Among around 200,000 clones, over 80% were seen once, and the ten largest hold around 1.6%. Concerning this clone itself: The junction departs from germline at one end; a sequencing error may be responsible.

The gene calls are TRBV12-3 or TRBV12-4 and TRBJ2-3; weak D call: TRBD2 (5 bases). The clonotype was recovered from a man aged 18-30 years in good health. The source material was blood. The CDR3 coding sequence is TGTGCCAGCAGTCTCAGAGGGATCGAAGATGTGTTT. It yields the protein CASSLRGIEDVF.